This T cell receptor beta chain appears in the sequencing data of a study of blood T cells in healthy people across ages. Study-level results: Older age coincided with a roughly linear decline in TCR beta diversity per million T cells. One million T cells yielded diversity estimates that were considered underestimates.

Germline CDR1 reads SGHTA; CDR2 reads FQGNSA. The V end was cut by 2 bases, the J end by 7 bases, with 11 bases between. The CDR3 consists of 13 residues. With regard to this clonotype: Its antigen is unknown.

Using a J-beta primer mix together with a sample-barcoded 5' primer, a second PCR was run for about 7 to 12 cycles. Each sample yielded at least 3 million CDR3-containing paired-end reads. TCRdb independently ran MiXCR on the 5' RACE reads; one entry per CDR3 protein. The sample shows some 1.1 million distinct CDR3 sequences, 35% to 45% of them seen only once. The chain is built from TRBV7-2 and TRBJ1-1; possible D gene TRBD1, 5 bases. The specimen sequenced was blood. The origin of this receptor is a man younger than 35 in good health. This CDR3 is CASSLTSTVEAFF. In nucleotides, the CDR3 is TGTGCCAGCAGCTTAACTTCGACAGTTGAAGCTTTCTTT.